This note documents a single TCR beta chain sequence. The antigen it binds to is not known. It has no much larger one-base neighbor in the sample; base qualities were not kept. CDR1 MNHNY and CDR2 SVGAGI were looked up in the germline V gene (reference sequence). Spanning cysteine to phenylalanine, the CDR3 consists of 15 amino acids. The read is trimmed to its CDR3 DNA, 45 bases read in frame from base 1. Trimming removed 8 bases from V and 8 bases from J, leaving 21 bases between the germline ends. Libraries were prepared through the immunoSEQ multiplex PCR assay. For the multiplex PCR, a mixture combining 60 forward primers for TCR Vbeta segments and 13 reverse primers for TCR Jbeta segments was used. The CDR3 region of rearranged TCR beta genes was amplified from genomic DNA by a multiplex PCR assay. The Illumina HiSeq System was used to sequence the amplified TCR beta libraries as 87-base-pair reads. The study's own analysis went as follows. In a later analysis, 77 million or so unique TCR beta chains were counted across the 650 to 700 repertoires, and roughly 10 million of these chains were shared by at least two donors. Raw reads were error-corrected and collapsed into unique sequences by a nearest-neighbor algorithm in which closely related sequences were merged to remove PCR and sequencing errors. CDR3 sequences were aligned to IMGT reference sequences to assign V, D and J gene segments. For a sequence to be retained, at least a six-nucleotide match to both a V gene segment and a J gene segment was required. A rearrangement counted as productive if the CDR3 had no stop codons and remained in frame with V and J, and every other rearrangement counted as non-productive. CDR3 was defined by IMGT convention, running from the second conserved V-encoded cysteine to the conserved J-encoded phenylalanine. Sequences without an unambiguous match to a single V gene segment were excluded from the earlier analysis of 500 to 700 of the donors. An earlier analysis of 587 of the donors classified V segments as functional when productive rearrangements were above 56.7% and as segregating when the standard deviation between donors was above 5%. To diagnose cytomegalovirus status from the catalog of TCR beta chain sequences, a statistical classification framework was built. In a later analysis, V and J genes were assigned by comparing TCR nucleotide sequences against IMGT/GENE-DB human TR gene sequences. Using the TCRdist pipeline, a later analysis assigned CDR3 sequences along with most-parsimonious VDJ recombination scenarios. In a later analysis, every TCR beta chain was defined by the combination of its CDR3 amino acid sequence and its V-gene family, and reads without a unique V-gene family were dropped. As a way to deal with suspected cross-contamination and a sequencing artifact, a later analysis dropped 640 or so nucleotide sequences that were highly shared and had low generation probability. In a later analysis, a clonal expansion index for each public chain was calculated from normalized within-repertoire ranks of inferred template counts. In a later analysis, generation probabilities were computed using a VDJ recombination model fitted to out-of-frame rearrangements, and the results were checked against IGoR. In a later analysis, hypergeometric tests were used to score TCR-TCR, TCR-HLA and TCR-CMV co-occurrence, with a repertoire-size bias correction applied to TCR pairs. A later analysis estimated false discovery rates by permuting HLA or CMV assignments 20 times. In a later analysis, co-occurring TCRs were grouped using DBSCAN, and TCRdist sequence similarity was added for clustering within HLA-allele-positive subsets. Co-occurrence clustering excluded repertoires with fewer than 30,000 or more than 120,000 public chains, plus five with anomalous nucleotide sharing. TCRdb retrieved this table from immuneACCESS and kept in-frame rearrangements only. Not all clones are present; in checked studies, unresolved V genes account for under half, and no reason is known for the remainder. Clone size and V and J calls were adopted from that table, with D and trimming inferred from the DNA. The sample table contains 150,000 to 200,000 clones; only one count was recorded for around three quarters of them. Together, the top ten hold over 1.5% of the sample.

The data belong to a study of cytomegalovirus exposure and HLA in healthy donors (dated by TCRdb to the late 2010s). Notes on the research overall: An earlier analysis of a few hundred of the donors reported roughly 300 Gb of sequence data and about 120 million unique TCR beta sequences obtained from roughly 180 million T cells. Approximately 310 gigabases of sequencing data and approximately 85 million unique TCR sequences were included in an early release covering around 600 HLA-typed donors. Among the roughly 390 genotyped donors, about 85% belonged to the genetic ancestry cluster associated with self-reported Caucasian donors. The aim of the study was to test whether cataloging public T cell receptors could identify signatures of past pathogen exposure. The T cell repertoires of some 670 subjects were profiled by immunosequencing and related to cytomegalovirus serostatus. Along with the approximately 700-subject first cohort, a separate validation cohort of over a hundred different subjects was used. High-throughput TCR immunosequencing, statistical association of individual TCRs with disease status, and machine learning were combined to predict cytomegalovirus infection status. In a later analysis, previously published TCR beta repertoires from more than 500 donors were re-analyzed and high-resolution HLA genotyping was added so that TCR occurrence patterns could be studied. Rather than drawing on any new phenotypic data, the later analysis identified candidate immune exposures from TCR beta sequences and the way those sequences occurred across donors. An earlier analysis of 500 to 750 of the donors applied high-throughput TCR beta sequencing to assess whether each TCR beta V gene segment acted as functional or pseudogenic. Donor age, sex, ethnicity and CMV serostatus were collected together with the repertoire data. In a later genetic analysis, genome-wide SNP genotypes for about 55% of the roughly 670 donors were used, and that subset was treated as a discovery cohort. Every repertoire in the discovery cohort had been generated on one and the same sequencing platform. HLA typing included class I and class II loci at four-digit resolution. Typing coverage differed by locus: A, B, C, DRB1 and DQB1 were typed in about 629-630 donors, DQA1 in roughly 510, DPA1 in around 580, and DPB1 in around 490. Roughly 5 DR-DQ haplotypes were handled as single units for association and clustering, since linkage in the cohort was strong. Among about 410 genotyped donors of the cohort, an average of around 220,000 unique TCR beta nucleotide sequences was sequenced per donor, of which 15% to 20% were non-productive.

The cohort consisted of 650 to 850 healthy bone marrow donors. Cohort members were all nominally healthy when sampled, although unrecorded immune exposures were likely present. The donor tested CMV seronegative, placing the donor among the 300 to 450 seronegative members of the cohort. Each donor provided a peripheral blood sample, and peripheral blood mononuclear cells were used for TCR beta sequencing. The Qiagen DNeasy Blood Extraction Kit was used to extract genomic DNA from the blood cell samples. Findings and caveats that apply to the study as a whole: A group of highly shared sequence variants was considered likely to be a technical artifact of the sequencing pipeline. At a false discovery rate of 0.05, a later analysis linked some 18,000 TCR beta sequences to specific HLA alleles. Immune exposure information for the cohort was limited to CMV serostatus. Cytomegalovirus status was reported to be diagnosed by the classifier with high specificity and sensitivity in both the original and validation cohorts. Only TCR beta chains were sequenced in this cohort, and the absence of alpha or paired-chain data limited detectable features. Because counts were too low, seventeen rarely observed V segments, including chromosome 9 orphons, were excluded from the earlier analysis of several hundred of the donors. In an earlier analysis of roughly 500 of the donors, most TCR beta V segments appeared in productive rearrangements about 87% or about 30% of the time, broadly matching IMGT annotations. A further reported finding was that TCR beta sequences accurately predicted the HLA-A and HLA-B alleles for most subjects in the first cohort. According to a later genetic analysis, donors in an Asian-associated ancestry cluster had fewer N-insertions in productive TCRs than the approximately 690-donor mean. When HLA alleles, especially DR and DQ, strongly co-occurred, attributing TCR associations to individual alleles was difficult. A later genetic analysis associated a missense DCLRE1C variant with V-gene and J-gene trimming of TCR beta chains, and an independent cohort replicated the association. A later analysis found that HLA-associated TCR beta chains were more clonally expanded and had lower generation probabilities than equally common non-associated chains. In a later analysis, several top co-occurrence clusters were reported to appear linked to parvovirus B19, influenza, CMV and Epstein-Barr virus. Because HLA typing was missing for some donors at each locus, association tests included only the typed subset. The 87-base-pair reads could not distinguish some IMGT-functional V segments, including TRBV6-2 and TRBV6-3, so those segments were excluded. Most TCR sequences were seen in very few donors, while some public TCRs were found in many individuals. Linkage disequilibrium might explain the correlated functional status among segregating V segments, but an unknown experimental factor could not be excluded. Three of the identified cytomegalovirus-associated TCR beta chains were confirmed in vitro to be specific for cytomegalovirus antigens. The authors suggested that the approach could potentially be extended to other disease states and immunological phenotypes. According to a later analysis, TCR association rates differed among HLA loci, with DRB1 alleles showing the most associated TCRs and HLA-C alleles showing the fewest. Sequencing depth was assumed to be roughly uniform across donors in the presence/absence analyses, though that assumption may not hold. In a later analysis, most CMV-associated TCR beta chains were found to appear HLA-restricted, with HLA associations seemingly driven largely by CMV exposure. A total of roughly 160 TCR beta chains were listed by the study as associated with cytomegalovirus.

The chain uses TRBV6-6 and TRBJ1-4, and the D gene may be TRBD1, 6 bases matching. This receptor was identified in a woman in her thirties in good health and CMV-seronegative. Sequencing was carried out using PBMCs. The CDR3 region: CASSMGGLKGEKLFF. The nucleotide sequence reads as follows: TGTGCCAGCTCGATGGGGGGGCTCAAAGGAGAAAAACTGTTTTTT.